These 27 T cell receptor beta chains share one sample of origin, sequenced in a study of cytomegalovirus exposure and HLA in healthy donors. Researchers ran the PCR with 60 Vbeta and 13 Jbeta primers. Profiled with immunoSEQ multiplex PCR; TCRdb holds only in-frame clones, not every one. The profile covers a few hundred thousand clones, with over 65% appearing a single time and roughly 16% taken by the ten largest. Sequenced sample: PBMCs. The receptors stem from a man aged 40-49 years in good health and CMV-seronegative.

The J gene is TRBJ2-1, the V gene TRBV7-2; 12 bases map to TRBD2. Germline V gene lookup returns CDR1 SGHTA and CDR2 FQGNSA. The CDR3 totals 18 residues. V lost 4 bases and J lost 2; bases outside the gene matches: 9. The CDR3 DNA is TGTGCCAGCAGCTCGCTCCTTCTAGCGGGGGGGACCTACAATGAGCAGTTCTTC. This gives the protein CASSSLLLAGGTYNEQFF.

This rearrangement joins TRBV11-3 to TRBJ1-1, with unresolved D. The germline V and J ends were trimmed by 5 bases and 0 bases, with 7 bases remaining between them. The CDR3 is 13 amino acids. The germline V gene has CDR1 SGHNT and CDR2 YENEEA. CDR3 residues: CASSTHMNTEAFF. The DNA for the CDR3 is TGTGCCAGCAGCACACACATGAACACTGAAGCTTTCTTT.

The V and J genes are TRBV9 and TRBJ2-1; 8 bases line up with TRBD1. Losses at the gene ends were 3 bases for V and 4 bases for J; bases not matched to a gene: 6. Germline V gene data show CDR1 as SGDLS and CDR2 as YYNGEE. The CDR3 length is 15 residues. As DNA, the CDR3 is TGTGCCAGCAGCGGGCGGACAGGGCGTTACAATGAGCAGTTCTTC. Translation: CASSGRTGRYNEQFF.

The J gene is TRBJ2-1, the V gene TRBV5-4, with no clear D. The germline CDR1 and CDR2 sequences are SGHNT and YYREEE (reference sequence). The CDR3 consists of 15 residues. Trimming left V 2 bases short and J 2 bases short, with 11 bases between. This CDR3 reads CASSLWALTYNEQFF. CDR3 nucleotide sequence: TGTGCCAGCAGCTTATGGGCTCTCACCTACAATGAGCAGTTCTTC. The whole variable domain, filled in from reference TRBV5-4 and TRBJ2-1, reads ETGVTQSPTHLIKTRGQQVTLRCSSQSGHNTVSWYQQALGQGPQFIFQYYREEENGRGNFPPRFSGLQFPNYSSELNVNALELDDSALYLCASSLWALTYNEQFFGPGTRLTVL.

This sequence joins TRBV11-2 and TRBJ1-2; a weak D match, TRBD1 (6 bases). Deletions cut 5 bases from V and 7 bases from J, with 20 bases between. Germline V gives CDR1 SGHAT, CDR2 FQNNGV. The CDR3 runs to 15 residues. CDR3 residues: CASSLGAAGFSGYTF. The CDR3 DNA is TGTGCCAGCAGCCTGGGGGCCGCAGGGTTTAGTGGCTACACCTTC.

In its sample, this clone was seen a few times. The gene calls are TRBV6-5 and TRBJ2-3; 10 bases are shared with TRBD2. With V trimmed by 4 bases and J by 7 bases, 8 bases remained unmatched. In germline, CDR1 is MNHEY, CDR2 SVGAGI. This CDR3 spans 15 amino acids. The CDR3 sequence is CASSFERGGKNTQYF. The CDR3 bases are TGTGCCAGCAGTTTTGAGCGGGGGGGAAAAAATACGCAGTATTTT.

This clone has more than one count but fewer than ten. The chain has TRBV5-4 and TRBJ2-5, with a weak D call TRBD2 (7 bases). V was shortened by 3 bases and J by 5 bases, with 11 bases between the two germline ends. The CDR3 has 13 residues. Per the germline V gene, CDR1 is SGHNT and CDR2 is YYREEE (reference sequence). CDR3 nucleotide sequence: TGTGCCAGCAGCTCACAGGGAGGGGAGACCCAGTACTTC. It encodes CASSSQGGETQYF.

The chain links TRBV5-4 to TRBJ2-1, with TRBD2 matching 7 bases. Unmatched junction bases numbered 7, after V lost 0 bases and J lost 7 bases. Germline V gene sequence: CDR1 SGHNT, CDR2 YYREEE (reference sequence). The CDR3 is 15 amino acids. CDR3 sequence: CASSLVAGVGNEQFF. The CDR3 coding sequence is TGTGCCAGCAGCTTGGTTGCGGGAGTCGGGAATGAGCAGTTCTTC.

The chain employs TRBV7-8 and TRBJ1-1; weak D call: TRBD1 (5 bases). Between the trimmed V and J ends, which lost 5 bases and 3 bases, there was a span of 13 bases. Germline-derived CDR1 and CDR2 are SGHVS and FQNEAQ. This CDR3 is built from 14 residues. Here the CDR3 reads CASSVLRGDTEAFF. The CDR3, as DNA: TGTGCCAGCAGCGTCCTTCGGGGGGACACTGAAGCTTTCTTT.

The chain links TRBV7-6 to TRBJ2-7; 8 positions match TRBD2. Unmatched junction bases numbered 9, after V lost 5 bases and J lost 3 bases. The germline gives CDR1 SGHVS, CDR2 FNYEAQ. This CDR3 contains 15 residues. The CDR3 sequence: CASSIYSGNHYEQYF. Written as DNA, the CDR3 is TGTGCCAGCAGCATATATAGCGGGAACCACTACGAGCAGTACTTC. The full variable domain, rest sourced from reference TRBV7-6 and TRBJ2-7, is GAGVSQSPRYKVTKRGQDVALRCDPISGHVSLYWYRQALGQGPEFLTYFNYEAQQDKSGLPNDRFSAERPEGSISTLTIQRTEQRDSAMYRCASSIYSGNHYEQYFGPGTRLTVT.

There are a few counts of this clone. The chain links TRBV6-1 to TRBJ2-7, with a possible D match to TRBD1 (5 bases). The CDR3 extends over 15 amino acids. Germline V gene sequence: CDR1 MNHNS, CDR2 SASEGT. V lost 4 bases, J lost 4 bases, and 17 bases lay in between. The chain's CDR3 is CASSGRPQDTYEQYF. For the CDR3, the DNA is TGTGCCAGCAGTGGAAGGCCACAGGATACTTACGAGCAGTACTTC.

The chain joins TRBV7-6 to TRBJ2-5, with D tentatively TRBD2 (6 bases). Germline values: CDR1 SGHVS, CDR2 FNYEAQ. V was trimmed by 2 bases and J by 9 bases, leaving 13 bases between them. This CDR3 has 13 amino acids. This chain's CDR3 is CASSLLGGVSQYF. CDR3 bases: TGTGCCAGCAGCTTACTCGGGGGAGTATCCCAGTACTTC.

The chain carries TRBV18 and TRBJ1-1; 7 nucleotides line up with TRBD1. The CDR3 sequence is 13 residues long. Per the germline V gene, CDR1 is KGHSH and CDR2 is LQKENI. The junction had 7 bases not matched to a gene; V was cut back by 1 base and J by 11 bases. CDR3: CASSPLSDREAFF. The CDR3 coding sequence is TGTGCCAGCTCACCACTTAGCGACAGGGAGGCTTTCTTT.

The chain links TRBV7-9 to TRBJ1-2, with TRBD1 identical over 12 bases. V shed 5 bases, J shed 6 bases, and the junction held 10 bases outside the gene matches. From germline, CDR1 is SEHNR and CDR2 FQNEAQ (reference sequence). This CDR3 is 16 amino acids long. The DNA of the CDR3 is TGTGCCAGCAGCCTGCCCCCGGGACAGGGGGCAGATGGCTACACCTTC. As protein: CASSLPPGQGADGYTF.

The gene calls are TRBV10-3 and TRBJ2-7; TRBD2 agrees at 8 bases. Germline-derived CDR1 and CDR2 are ENHRY and SYGVKD. Losses at the gene ends were 5 bases for V and 0 bases for J; bases not matched to a gene: 3. The length of the CDR3 is 14 residues. The CDR3 sequence: CAISHGTSSYEQYF. CDR3 nucleotide sequence: TGTGCCATCAGTCACGGGACTAGCTCCTACGAGCAGTACTTC.

The chain is built from TRBV4-1 and TRBJ2-7, with D tentatively TRBD2 (5 bases). Germline CDR1 reads MGHRA; CDR2 reads YSYEKL. V was clipped by 0 bases and J by 6 bases, with 15 bases between them. This CDR3 region has 15 residues. The CDR3 loop is CASSQDPRARGEQYF. CDR3 nucleotide sequence: TGCGCCAGCAGCCAAGATCCGAGGGCTAGAGGCGAGCAGTACTTC.

This clone was seen just once. V and J are TRBV28 and TRBJ1-3; 12 nucleotides line up with TRBD1. The germline gives CDR1 MDHEN, CDR2 SYDVKM. This CDR3 has 15 amino acids. After removal of 5 bases from V and 8 bases from J, the junction contained 7 bases not matched to a gene. CDR3 coding DNA: TGTGCCAGCAGTCTCCGGGGACAGGGGGCGGACACCATATATTTT. As protein: CASSLRGQGADTIYF.

This clone came up a few times. The rearrangement uses TRBV10-2 and TRBJ2-5; D is perhaps TRBD2 (6 bases). The V end lost 0 bases, the J end lost 0 bases, and 11 bases lay between the germline ends. CDR3 size: 16 residues. CDR1 is WSHSY, CDR2 SAAADI, per germline. The CDR3 is CASSESRAGYQETQYF. The CDR3 DNA reads TGCGCCAGCAGTGAGTCGAGGGCGGGGTACCAAGAGACCCAGTACTTC.

The rearrangement joins TRBV7-8 to TRBJ2-7; the D gene is possibly TRBD1 (7 bases). The V and J ends lost 1 base and 3 bases respectively, with 13 bases between them. The CDR3 sequence is 15 residues long. Germline lookup yields CDR1 SGHVS and CDR2 FQNEAQ. CDR3 in amino acids: CASSLVEGASYEQYF. CDR3 nucleotide sequence: TGTGCCAGCAGCTTAGTGGAGGGGGCGAGCTACGAGCAGTACTTC. The variable domain in full, with the rest retrieved from reference TRBV7-8 and TRBJ2-7, is GAGVSQSPRYKVAKRGQDVALRCDPISGHVSLFWYQQALGQGPEFLTYFQNEAQLDKSGLPSDRFFAERPEGSVSTLKIQRTQQEDSAVYLCASSLVEGASYEQYFGPGTRLTVT.

The table lists this clone with a few counts. V and J are TRBV30 and TRBJ2-3; TRBD1 aligns across 7 bases. Germline CDR1 reads GTSNPN; CDR2 reads SVGIG (reference sequence). The CDR3 spans 11 residues. The V segment lost 3 bases and the J segment 6 bases; nucleotides outside the gene matches: 0. The CDR3 region is CAWSRGDTQYF. DNA for the CDR3: TGTGCCTGGAGCAGGGGGGATACGCAGTATTTT.

The table lists this clone with a few counts. The chain combines TRBV4-2 with TRBJ1-4, with D maybe TRBD1 (5 bases). Germline V lookup: CDR1 LGHNA, CDR2 YNFKEQ. Between the trimmed V and J ends, which lost 3 bases and 0 bases, there was a span of 8 bases. CDR3 length: 15 amino acids. CDR3: CASSHAGTTNEKLFF. In nucleotides, the CDR3 is TGTGCCAGCAGCCACGCAGGGACAACTAATGAAAAACTGTTTTTT.

The chain combines TRBV4-3 with TRBJ1-2, with a tentative D call TRBD1 (5 bases). V lost 4 bases and J lost 4, with 13 bases in between. Germline values: CDR1 LGHNA, CDR2 YSLEER. This CDR3 comprises 14 residues. The CDR3 nucleotides are TGCGCCAGCAGCCGCAGGGCCGGAAGCTATGGCTACACCTTC. It encodes CASSRRAGSYGYTF.

The rearrangement uses TRBV19 and TRBJ1-1; 8 nucleotides match TRBD1. The CDR3 runs 13 residues. Germline values: CDR1 LNHDA, CDR2 SQIVND (reference sequence). With V trimmed by 6 bases and J by 8 bases, 8 bases remained unmatched. The CDR3 loop reads CASSHDRGREAFF. Here the CDR3 DNA reads TGTGCCAGTAGCCACGACAGGGGACGGGAAGCTTTCTTT.

The chain couples TRBV9 to TRBJ2-7; 8 nucleotides align to TRBD2. The CDR3 has 14 amino acids. With V trimmed by 4 bases and J by 6 bases, 9 bases remained unmatched. Germline V gives CDR1 SGDLS, CDR2 YYNGEE. The CDR3: CASSPGLAQSEQYF. CDR3 nucleotides: TGTGCCAGCAGCCCTGGACTAGCTCAGAGCGAGCAGTACTTC.

The rearrangement uses TRBV18 and TRBJ1-2; D is uncertain. Trimming cost V 2 bases and J 4 bases, with 14 bases left between them. Germline V lookup: CDR1 KGHSH, CDR2 LQKENI. There are 15 residues in the CDR3. The CDR3 reads CASSPEAGFGYGYTF. CDR3 DNA: TGTGCCAGCTCACCAGAGGCGGGTTTTGGCTATGGCTACACCTTC.

The CDR3 nucleotides read TGTGCCAGCAGTGAGGTGGGGAGTCAGCCCCAGCATTTT. Amino acid sequence: CASSEVGSQPQHF. This chain uses TRBV6-1 with TRBJ1-5; no firm D call. This CDR3 has 13 amino acids. Trimming took off 3 bases at V and 6 bases at J, with 9 bases between the two ends. Germline loops: CDR1 MNHNS, CDR2 SASEGT.

This clone was observed a handful of times. The V call is TRBV19, the J call TRBJ2-7; D is perhaps TRBD2 (6 bases). The V end lost 5 bases, the J end lost 5 bases, and 13 bases lay between the germline ends. CDR3 length: 13 residues. From germline, CDR1 is LNHDA and CDR2 SQIVND (reference sequence). The CDR3 loop is CASSGAGRNEQYF. CDR3 nucleotide sequence: TGTGCCAGTAGTGGGGCAGGGAGGAACGAGCAGTACTTC.